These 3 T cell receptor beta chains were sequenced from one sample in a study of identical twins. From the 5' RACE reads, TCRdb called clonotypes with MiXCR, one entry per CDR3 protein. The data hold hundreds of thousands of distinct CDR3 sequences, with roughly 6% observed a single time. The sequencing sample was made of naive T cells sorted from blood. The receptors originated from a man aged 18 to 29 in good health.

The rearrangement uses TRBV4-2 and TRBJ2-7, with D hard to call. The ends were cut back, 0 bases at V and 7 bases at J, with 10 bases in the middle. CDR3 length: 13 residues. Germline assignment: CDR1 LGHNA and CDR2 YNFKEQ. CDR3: CASSQEWIGEQYF. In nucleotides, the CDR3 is TGTGCCAGCAGCCAAGAGTGGATAGGTGAGCAGTACTTC.

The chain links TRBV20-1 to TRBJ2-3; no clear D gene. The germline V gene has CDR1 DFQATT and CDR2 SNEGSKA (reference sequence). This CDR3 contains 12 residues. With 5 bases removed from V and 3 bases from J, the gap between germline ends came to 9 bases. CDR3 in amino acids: CSAPHVTDTQYF. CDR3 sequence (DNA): TGCAGTGCTCCACATGTTACAGATACGCAGTATTTT.

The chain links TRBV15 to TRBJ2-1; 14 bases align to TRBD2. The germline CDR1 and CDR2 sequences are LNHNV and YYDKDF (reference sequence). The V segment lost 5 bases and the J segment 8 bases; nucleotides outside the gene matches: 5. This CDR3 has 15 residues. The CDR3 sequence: CATSGGTSGGYEQFF. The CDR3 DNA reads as TGTGCCACCAGCGGCGGGACTAGCGGGGGCTATGAGCAGTTCTTC.